The source of this TCR beta chain is a study of CD8 T cells in ankylosing spondylitis. Findings of the study overall: Blood of patients with ankylosing spondylitis appeared to be characterized by a TCR beta motif of eight highly homologous variants.

The V gene's germline CDR1 is MGHDK and CDR2 SYGVNS. With V trimmed by 1 base and J by 2 bases, 4 bases remained unmatched. The CDR3 has 15 amino acids. Using quantitative 5'-RACE with molecular barcodes, the authors made TCR beta libraries. TCRdb re-derived calls from the 5' RACE reads in MiXCR, one entry per CDR3 protein. The table lists 250,000 or so distinct CDR3 sequences, about 18% of them singletons, with under 40% in the top ten. A word on this clonotype: Its specificity is not known.

The receptor comes from a male donor with ankylosing spondylitis or in good health (not recorded which). The chain recombines TRBV25-1 with TRBJ2-7; 8 nucleotides agree with TRBD2. Sample: blood, either unsorted or a sorted T cell fraction (not recorded which). CDR3 loop: CASSEFRLATYEQYF. The CDR3 DNA reads as TGTGCCAGCAGTGAATTCCGACTAGCGACCTACGAGCAGTACTTC.